Listed below are T cell receptor beta chains from one sample, sequenced in a study of Graves' ophthalmopathy and Graves' hyperthyroidism. MiXCR, applied by TCRdb to the multiplex PCR reads, yields one record per CDR3 protein. Altogether approximately 1.2 million distinct CDR3 sequences are present, about 35% being singletons, with the ten largest covering around 10%. The sequencing sample was made of peripheral blood or thyroid tissue (not recorded which). The receptors come from an adult man with Graves' hyperthyroidism. Both conserved end residues are trimmed from each CDR3.

TRBV29-1 SVERGTVSAF
TRBV29-1 SVGMLGGAAQGTQY
TRBV10-2 AISLTGRLYNSPLH
TRBV5-6 ASSWKSRWRDHGEQY
TRBV7-9 ASSLDIHTGELF
TRBV19 ACGEEGLAGETQY
TRBV20-1 SASRGTVSSNQPQH
TRBV20-1 SATVRWKGIQPQH
TRBV19 ASSRLAGGGTGELF
TRBV27 ASSWAGLNTEAF
TRBV10-1 ASSDPRGSGSGFNQPQH
TRBV10-2 ASSLSRRLMNTEAF
TRBV7-9 ASSLDVGGGDEQY
TRBV2 ASIKQGAVISYEQY
TRBV7-2 ASSFPGQGAEQY
TRBV9 ASSAGGGDTEAF
TRBV24-1 ATSDPARAEAF
TRBV12-5 ASGQWSSEELF
TRBV6-6 ASSYGGTAQETQY
TRBV20-1 SARDSGRNYQETQY
TRBV19 AARNTGELF
TRBV6-6 ASRRTHHEQY
TRBV7-9 ASSPAGTGSSYEQY
TRBV20-1 SALSLSQH
TRBV5-1 ASSVTGPLSTEAF
TRBV9 ASSVDRRNEKLF
TRBV4-3 ASSQGRQAREAF
TRBV20-1 SGGAGGDTYEQY
TRBV20-1 SLDVGAGELF
TRBV7-8 ASSLQSMAGTLVTEA
TRBV2 ASSGMGRIQY
TRBV20-1 SADRKQVFPRQETQY
TRBV7-9 ASSRESGHSPLH
TRBV15 ATSREGGRTYEQY
TRBV7-2 ASSPTSGRTVEN
TRBV2 ASSEGIKGSSRQGDYGYT
TRBV15 ATSRVRVLSEAF
TRBV7-9 ASSYGQEIYGYT
TRBV4-3 ASSPGAKTQY
TRBV12-3/TRBV12-4 ASSPVQGWSEQY